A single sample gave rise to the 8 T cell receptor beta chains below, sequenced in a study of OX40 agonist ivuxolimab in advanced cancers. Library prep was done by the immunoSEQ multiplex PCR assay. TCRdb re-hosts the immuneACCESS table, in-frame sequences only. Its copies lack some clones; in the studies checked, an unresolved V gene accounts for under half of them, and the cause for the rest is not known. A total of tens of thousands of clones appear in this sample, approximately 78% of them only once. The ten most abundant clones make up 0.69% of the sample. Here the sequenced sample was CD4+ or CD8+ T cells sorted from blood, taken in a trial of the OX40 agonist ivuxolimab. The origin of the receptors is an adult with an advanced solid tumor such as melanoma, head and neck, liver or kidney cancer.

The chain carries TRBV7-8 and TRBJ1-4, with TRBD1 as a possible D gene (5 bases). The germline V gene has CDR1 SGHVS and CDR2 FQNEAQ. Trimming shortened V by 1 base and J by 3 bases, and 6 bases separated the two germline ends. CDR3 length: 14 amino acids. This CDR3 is CASSLGRANEKLFF. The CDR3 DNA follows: TGTGCCAGCAGCTTAGGCAGGGCTAATGAAAAACTGTTTTTT.

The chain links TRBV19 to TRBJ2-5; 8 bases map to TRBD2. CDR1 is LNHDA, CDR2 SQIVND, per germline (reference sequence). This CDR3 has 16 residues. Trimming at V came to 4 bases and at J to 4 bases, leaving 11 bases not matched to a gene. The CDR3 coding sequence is TGTGCCAGTAGTAACCCCGGGGGGGCCTTTGGAGAGACCCAGTACTTC. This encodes CASSNPGGAFGETQYF.

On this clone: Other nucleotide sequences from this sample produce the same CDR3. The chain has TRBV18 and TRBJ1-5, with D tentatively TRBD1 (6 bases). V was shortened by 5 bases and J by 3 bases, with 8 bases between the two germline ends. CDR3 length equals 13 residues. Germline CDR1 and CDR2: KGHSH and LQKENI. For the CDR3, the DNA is TGTGCCAGCTCAACAGGGCACAATCAGCCCCAGCATTTT. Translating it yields CASSTGHNQPQHF.

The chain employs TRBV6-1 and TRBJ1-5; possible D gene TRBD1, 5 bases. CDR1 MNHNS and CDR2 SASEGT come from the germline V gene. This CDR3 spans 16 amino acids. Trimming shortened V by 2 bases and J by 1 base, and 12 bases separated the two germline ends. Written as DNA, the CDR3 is TGTGCCAGCAGTGAACGGGGCCTTGGCAGCAATCAGCCCCAGCATTTT. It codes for CASSERGLGSNQPQHF.

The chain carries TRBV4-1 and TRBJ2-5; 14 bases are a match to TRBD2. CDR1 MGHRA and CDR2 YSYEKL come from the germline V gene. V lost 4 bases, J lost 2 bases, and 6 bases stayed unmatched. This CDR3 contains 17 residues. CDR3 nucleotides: TGCGCCAGCAGCCGGTCCGGGACTAGCGGGGGACAAGAGACCCAGTACTTC. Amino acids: CASSRSGTSGGQETQYF.

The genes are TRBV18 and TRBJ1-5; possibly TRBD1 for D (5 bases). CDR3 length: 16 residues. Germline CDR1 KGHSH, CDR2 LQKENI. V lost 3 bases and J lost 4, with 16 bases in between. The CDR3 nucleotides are TGTGCCAGCTCACCCTCCGCTCAGGGCGGTAATCAGCCCCAGCATTTT. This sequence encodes CASSPSAQGGNQPQHF. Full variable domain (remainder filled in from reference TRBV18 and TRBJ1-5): NAGVMQNPRHLVRRRGQEARLRCSPMKGHSHVYWYRQLPEEGLKFMVYLQKENIIDESGMPKERFSAEFPKEGPSILRIQQVVRGDSAAYFCASSPSAQGGNQPQHFGDGTRLSIL.

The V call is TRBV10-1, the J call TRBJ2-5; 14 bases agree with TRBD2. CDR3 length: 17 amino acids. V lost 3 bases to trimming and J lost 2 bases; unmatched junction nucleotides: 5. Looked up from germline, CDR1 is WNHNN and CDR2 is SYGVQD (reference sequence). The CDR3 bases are TGCGCCAGCAGTGAAGGGACTAGCGGGGGAGGACAAGAGACCCAGTACTTC. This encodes CASSEGTSGGGQETQYF.

CDR3 in amino acids: CASSLSGGRNFYGYTF. CDR3 nucleotides: TGTGCCAGCAGTTTATCTGGGGGGCGAAACTTTTATGGCTACACCTTC. This chain joins TRBV27 and TRBJ1-2; D perhaps matches TRBD1 (6 bases). The CDR3 contains 16 residues. V gave up 0 bases and J gave up 5 bases, with 16 bases separating them. Germline CDR1 MNHEY, CDR2 SMNVEV (reference sequence).